This passage covers 25 T cell receptor beta chains from one sample sequenced in a study of spatial heterogeneity in lung cancer. MiXCR, run by TCRdb on the 5' RACE reads, gives a single entry per CDR3 protein. The table includes more than 45,000 distinct CDR3 sequences, approximately 5% detected once. Specified time point: sample taken at primary tumor resection. The material sequenced was PBMCs, taken at surgery. These receptors were obtained from a male donor with early-stage non-small cell lung cancer.

This sequence joins TRBV10-2 and TRBJ2-5, with 9 bases identical to TRBD2. With V trimmed by 3 bases and J by 5 bases, 4 bases remained unmatched. The CDR3 covers 14 residues. Per germline, CDR1 WSHSY and CDR2 SAAADI. The CDR3: CASSESGRLETQYF. In DNA, the CDR3 is TGCGCCAGCAGTGAAAGCGGGAGGTTGGAGACCCAGTACTTC.

The sample holds many counts of this clonotype. This chain links TRBV14 with TRBJ2-1, with D hard to call. With 0 bases removed from V and 5 bases from J, the gap between germline ends came to 11 bases. The CDR3 sequence is 15 residues long. From germline, CDR1 is SGHDN and CDR2 FVKESK. CDR3 in DNA: TGTGCCAGCAGCCAAGAGTTCGGCGCTAACAATGAGCAGTTCTTC. As protein: CASSQEFGANNEQFF.

This clonotype was found many times. This chain connects TRBV20-1 to TRBJ2-2; a possible D gene is TRBD2 (6 bases). CDR3 length equals 16 residues. Looked up from germline, CDR1 is DFQATT and CDR2 is SNEGSKA (reference sequence). Trimming took 0 bases from V and 7 from J, leaving 18 bases between them. CDR3 bases: TGCAGTGCTAGAGACCCTTTGGGGGGTGAGGGCGGGGAGCTGTTTTTT. Translation: CSARDPLGGEGGELFF.

This clonotype was seen repeatedly, ten times or more. The CDR3 protein is CSAGEVVGAKNIQYF. As DNA, the CDR3 is TGCAGTGCGGGGGAGGTAGTTGGAGCCAAAAACATTCAGTACTTC. The rearrangement uses TRBV20-1 and TRBJ2-4; possible D gene TRBD2, 6 bases. Trimming removed 6 bases from V and 0 bases from J, with 15 bases in between. This CDR3 comprises 15 residues. Germline V gives CDR1 DFQATT, CDR2 SNEGSKA (reference sequence).

This clonotype came up many times. The chain uses TRBV27 and TRBJ2-7; maybe TRBD1 (7 bases). The CDR3 spans 15 residues. Germline assignment: CDR1 MNHEY and CDR2 SMNVEV (reference sequence). Trimming removed 5 bases at V and 3 bases at J, with 17 bases between. The CDR3 DNA is TGTGCCAGCAGTCCTCAGACAGGGCGGGGCTACGAGCAGTACTTC. Translating gives CASSPQTGRGYEQYF.

This clonotype was counted at least ten times. The V and J genes are TRBV12-3 or TRBV12-4 and TRBJ1-5; D uncertain. Trimming took off 6 bases at V and 1 base at J, with 4 bases between the two ends. The CDR3 consists of 12 residues. DNA of the CDR3: TGTGCCAGCAGGGGGAGCAATCAGCCCCAGCATTTT. Protein sequence: CASRGSNQPQHF.

This clonotype occurred many times. The chain is built from TRBV4-1 and TRBJ2-4; a possible D gene is TRBD2 (6 bases). CDR1 is MGHRA and CDR2 is YSYEKL in the germline V gene. Trimming stripped 3 bases from V and 1 base from J, with 16 bases between. The CDR3 runs to 17 residues. The CDR3 loop reads CASSHNHGGSAKNIQYF. The CDR3 DNA sequence: TGCGCCAGCAGCCATAACCATGGGGGGAGTGCCAAAAACATTCAGTACTTC.

V is TRBV28 and J is TRBJ1-1, with D unclear. The CDR3 length is 12 residues. Trimming took 6 bases from V and 5 from J, leaving 10 bases between them. CDR1 is MDHEN, CDR2 SYDVKM, per germline. For the CDR3, the DNA is TGTGCCAGCAGGCAGGAGCTAACTGAAGCTTTCTTT. Translating gives CASRQELTEAFF.

The gene calls are TRBV7-2 and TRBJ2-7; 11 bases line up with TRBD2. The V gene's germline CDR1 is SGHTA and CDR2 FQGNSA. The CDR3 is made up of 15 amino acids. The trim removed 5 bases at V and 0 bases at J, leaving 3 bases unmatched. The CDR3 here is CASSTSGGNSYEQYF. CDR3 nucleotides: TGTGCCAGCAGCACTAGCGGGGGAAACTCCTACGAGCAGTACTTC.

This clonotype was found a few times. The chain carries TRBV12-3 or TRBV12-4 and TRBJ2-3; D is unresolved. CDR3 length equals 15 residues. The ends were cut back, 6 bases at V and 3 bases at J, with 16 bases in the middle. CDR3 amino acids: CASSFSGQMTDTQYF. The DNA for the CDR3 is TGTGCCAGCAGCTTTAGTGGGCAGATGACAGATACGCAGTATTTT.

This clonotype occurred many times. The chain has TRBV29-1 and TRBJ1-2; D is undetermined. Germline V gene lookup returns CDR1 SQVTM and CDR2 ANQGSEA. Trimming cost V 6 bases and J 4 bases, with 21 bases left between them. The CDR3 spans 15 residues. The CDR3 DNA reads as TGCAGCGTCGAGAGAGATCCAGGTTCGGGCTATGGCTACACCTTC. Its translation is CSVERDPGSGYGYTF.

Many counts were recorded for this clonotype. This rearrangement joins TRBV7-2 to TRBJ1-6; D remains ambiguous. Deletions cut 5 bases from V and 5 bases from J, with 10 bases between. Germline lookup yields CDR1 SGHTA and CDR2 FQGNSA. The CDR3 spans 14 residues. CDR3 nucleotides: TGTGCCAGCAGCCCCGGACGGGATAATTCACCCCTCCACTTT. This gives the protein CASSPGRDNSPLHF. The whole variable domain, remainder taken from reference TRBV7-2 and TRBJ1-6, is GAGVSQSPSNKVTEKGKDVELRCDPISGHTALYWYRQSLGQGLEFLIYFQGNSAPDKSGLPSDRFSAERTGGSVSTLTIQRTQQEDSAVYLCASSPGRDNSPLHFGNGTRLTVT.

This clonotype has a count of ten or more. This chain uses TRBV20-1 with TRBJ2-5, with 9 positions matching TRBD1. Trimming removed 6 bases from V and 6 bases from J; junction bases left unmatched: 8. The germline V gene encodes CDR1 DFQATT and CDR2 SNEGSKA (reference sequence). The CDR3 totals 13 residues. CDR3 sequence reads: CSARDRVLKTQYF. CDR3 nucleotides: TGCAGTGCCCGGGACAGGGTTTTAAAGACCCAGTACTTC.

This clonotype came up many times. The chain recombines TRBV5-8 with TRBJ2-7; the D call may be TRBD1 or TRBD2 (5 bases each). This CDR3 contains 14 residues. V gave up 2 bases and J gave up 7 bases, with 16 bases separating them. Germline lookup yields CDR1 SGHTS and CDR2 YDEGEE. The CDR3 sequence: CASSFPGPTLEQYF. The DNA for the CDR3 is TGTGCCAGCAGCTTCCCGGGACCCACGTTAGAGCAGTACTTC.

This clonotype was recorded at least ten times. This rearrangement joins TRBV7-2 to TRBJ2-3, with 9 nucleotides matching TRBD2. The CDR3 sequence is 15 residues long. The trim removed 6 bases at V and 2 bases at J, leaving 6 bases unmatched. Germline V gene sequence: CDR1 SGHTA, CDR2 FQGNSA. The CDR3 reads CASRRSSGATDTQYF. CDR3 coding DNA: TGTGCCAGCAGAAGATCTAGCGGGGCCACAGATACGCAGTATTTT.

This clonotype was observed at least ten times. This chain links TRBV5-4 with TRBJ2-5; 8 positions match TRBD2. CDR1 is SGHNT, CDR2 YYREEE, per germline (reference sequence). V shed 1 base, J shed 4 bases, and the junction held 6 bases outside the gene matches. This CDR3 spans 15 amino acids. The CDR3 is CASSLIGRAGETQYF. The CDR3 bases are TGTGCCAGCAGCTTGATCGGGAGGGCCGGAGAGACCCAGTACTTC.

This clonotype was counted many times. The V call is TRBV9, the J call TRBJ1-6, with D possibly being TRBD1 (5 bases). The CDR3 covers 14 residues. Germline CDR1 SGDLS, CDR2 YYNGEE. V was cut by 2 bases and J by 8 bases, with 11 bases left in between. CDR3 DNA sequence: TGTGCCAGCAGCGTTCGGGGGTCTGATTCACCCCTCCACTTT. It encodes CASSVRGSDSPLHF.

This clonotype was detected many times. The V and J genes are TRBV27 and TRBJ2-2; 13 bases are a match to TRBD2. The germline CDR1 and CDR2 sequences are MNHEY and SMNVEV (reference sequence). V gave up 5 bases and J gave up 7 bases; unmatched junction bases: 7. The CDR3 sequence is 16 residues long. For the CDR3, the DNA is TGTGCCAGCAGTAAAGGACTAGCGGGAGTGGTCGGGGAGCTGTTTTTT. Translated, it gives CASSKGLAGVVGELFF.

This chain joins TRBV27 and TRBJ1-1, with a tentative D call TRBD1 (6 bases). CDR1 MNHEY and CDR2 SMNVEV come from the germline V gene (reference sequence). CDR3 size: 15 residues. Deletions cut 3 bases from V and 4 bases from J, with 15 bases between. The CDR3 here is CASSFRPGGATEAFF. CDR3 sequence (DNA): TGTGCCAGCAGTTTCCGTCCGGGGGGGGCCACTGAAGCTTTCTTT.

The chain couples TRBV20-1 to TRBJ2-6; D possibly uses TRBD1 or TRBD2 (6 bases each). From germline, CDR1 is DFQATT and CDR2 SNEGSKA (reference sequence). V was clipped by 7 bases and J by 6 bases, with 19 bases between them. CDR3 length: 15 amino acids. The CDR3 nucleotides are TGCAGTGGGGGGCGGAGGGACCCTTCGGCCAACGTCCTGACTTTC. Its translation is CSGGRRDPSANVLTF.

This clonotype occurred many times. CDR3 in amino acids: CSARRQRETPDTQYF. The CDR3 nucleotides read TGCAGTGCTAGACGGCAGCGGGAGACCCCAGATACGCAGTATTTT. This chain links TRBV20-1 with TRBJ2-3; 8 nucleotides agree with TRBD2. This CDR3 is 15 amino acids long. CDR1 and CDR2 from the germline V gene are DFQATT and SNEGSKA (reference sequence). J gave up 4 bases and V 2 bases, and 8 bases lay outside the gene matches.

This sequence joins TRBV29-1 and TRBJ2-1; 13 positions agree with TRBD2. Germline-derived CDR1 and CDR2 are SQVTM and ANQGSEA. The CDR3 is 14 residues long. Trimming took 7 bases from V and 3 from J; bases not matched to a gene: 3. CDR3 region: CSAGLAGVYNEQFF. CDR3 nucleotides: TGCAGCGCCGGACTAGCGGGAGTCTACAATGAGCAGTTCTTC.

This clonotype occurred many times. The chain has TRBV5-1 and TRBJ2-5, with TRBD2 matching 12 bases. The CDR3 contains 15 residues. V shed 0 bases, J shed 3 bases, and the junction held 0 bases outside the gene matches. Germline V CDR1 and CDR2: SGHRS, YFSETQ. As DNA, the CDR3 is TGCGCCAGCAGCTTGGCTAGCGGGAGGGAAGAGACCCAGTACTTC. Translation: CASSLASGREETQYF.

This clonotype has only a few counts. The genes are TRBV6-5 and TRBJ2-3, with TRBD2 matching over 9 bases. The V gene's germline CDR1 is MNHEY and CDR2 SVGAGI. This CDR3 region has 15 residues. V dropped 2 bases and J dropped 5; count of bases not matched to a gene: 5. The CDR3 spells CASSYGREGRDTQYF. CDR3 coding DNA: TGTGCCAGCAGTTACGGGCGGGAGGGCCGAGATACGCAGTATTTT.

This clonotype was counted ten times or more. The chain combines TRBV11-1 with TRBJ2-5; no clear D. The CDR3 length is 13 residues. Trimming stripped 2 bases from V and 3 bases from J, with 7 bases between. Germline values: CDR1 SGHAT, CDR2 FQDESV (reference sequence). The CDR3 DNA sequence: TGTGCCAGCAGCTTAAGGGAAAAAGAGACCCAGTACTTC. This translates into CASSLREKETQYF.